The rows below give T cell receptor beta chains drawn from one sample of a study of T cell repertoires in cytomegalovirus infection. In TCRdb, the reads were re-called with MiXCR into one record per CDR3 protein. Among approximately 500,000 distinct CDR3 sequences listed, about 11% were seen once. The sample taken for sequencing was PBMCs. The receptors come from a human donor in good health (CMV status not recorded). Some clones in this sample may be carry-over from other donors' samples. Each CDR3 is given with its conserved first and last residue. D genes are given only for firm matches. A row's size may be missing; if present it is once, few, many or a size class.

TGTGCCAGCAGCCCGAGCGGGAGGGCCGGTGAGCAGTACTTC,CASSPSGRAGEQYF,TRBJ2-7,many,TRBV7-3,TRBD2,14
TGTGCCAGCAGCTCCAGGAAGGCTAGCTCTGGAAACACCATATATTTT,CASSSRKASSGNTIYF,TRBJ1-3,many,TRBV6-6,-,16
TGTGCCAGTAGTACCGTCCGGGAGGGCAACGAGCAGTACTTC,CASSTVREGNEQYF,TRBJ2-7,many,TRBV19,TRBD2,14
TGCAGTTTACGGTATGGGGCCGCGAACACCGGGGAGCTGTTTTTT,CSLRYGAANTGELFF,TRBJ2-2,-,TRBV20-1,-,15
TGCGCCAGCAGTCAGTCCGACAGGGGGCGCGGTGAAAAACTGTTTTTT,CASSQSDRGRGEKLFF,TRBJ1-4,few,TRBV23-1,TRBD1,16
TGTGCCAGCAGCTATGGGGTGACCGGGGAGCTGTTTTTT,CASSYGVTGELFF,TRBJ2-2,many,TRBV11-1,-,13
TGTGCCAGCAGTTTCCAGGGTTTCCAAGAGACCCAGTACTTC,CASSFQGFQETQYF,TRBJ2-5,many,TRBV6-1,-,14
TGTGCCAGTAGCGCGGGACAGCTTGGCTACACCTTC,CASSAGQLGYTF,TRBJ1-2,few,TRBV19,TRBD1,12
TGTGCCAGCAGTTTGGGTGCCCAAGTGGCCCAGCATTTT,CASSLGAQVAQHF,TRBJ1-5,many,TRBV6-2/TRBV6-3,-,13
TGTGCCAGCTCCCTTGACAGGGGAAGCATTCAGTACTTC,CASSLDRGSIQYF,TRBJ2-4,few,TRBV18,TRBD1,13
TGTGCCAGCAGCCCTCCCCGGGCTTCCTGGGGTGAAGCTTTCTTT,CASSPPRASWGEAFF,TRBJ1-1,many,TRBV28,-,15
TGTGCCAGCAGCGCGGGACAGGGGGCGCAGAATGAGCAGTTCTTC,CASSAGQGAQNEQFF,TRBJ2-1,few,TRBV7-9,TRBD1,15
TGTGCCAGCAGACGACCCCGGCGCGGTGGAGATACGCAGTATTTT,CASRRPRRGGDTQYF,TRBJ2-3,many,TRBV7-2,-,15
TGTGCCAGCAGTACCTCCGGGACGACGAAGTACGAGCAGTACTTC,CASSTSGTTKYEQYF,TRBJ2-7,-,TRBV27,-,15
TGCGCCAGCAGTCAATCGCGCCTTCACTATGGCTACACCTTC,CASSQSRLHYGYTF,TRBJ1-2,many,TRBV23-1,-,14
TGTGCCAGCAGTTTATCAGCCGCGTGGTCGGTTTTGCCCCAGCATTTT,CASSLSAAWSVLPQHF,TRBJ1-5,-,TRBV28,-,16
TGTGCCAGCTCACCGTCTGGACTAGCGGGGATTTCCAATGAGCAGTTCTTC,CASSPSGLAGISNEQFF,TRBJ2-1,many,TRBV18,TRBD2,17
TGTGCCAGCAGTTTATGGGCGCTGGACGCCCTGGGGGGACAGCCCCAGCATTTT,CASSLWALDALGGQPQHF,TRBJ1-5,many,TRBV27,-,18
TGCGCCAGCAGCCCGGGACAGGGGGCTAATAACTATGGCTACACCTTC,CASSPGQGANNYGYTF,TRBJ1-2,many,TRBV5-1,TRBD1,16
TGTGCCAGCACCAATGACCCCCGGCGCGGGAGGCTCTACGAGCAGTACTTC,CASTNDPRRGRLYEQYF,TRBJ2-7,many,TRBV6-5,TRBD2,17
TGCAGTGCTAGAGATGGGCGACTGCCTACCTTGGGGACCCAGTACTTC,CSARDGRLPTLGTQYF,TRBJ2-5,once,TRBV20-1,-,16
TGTGCCAGCAGCTCTATGGACCAGTTCTACAATGAGCAGTTCTTC,CASSSMDQFYNEQFF,TRBJ2-1,many,TRBV7-2,-,15
TGTGCCACCAGTGATCCCCCCAGGGGAGACGCTGAAGCTTTCTTT,CATSDPPRGDAEAFF,TRBJ1-1,few,TRBV24-1,-,15
TGTGCCAGCAGTTACTCCTCGGGCACCGGGGAGCTGTTTTTT,CASSYSSGTGELFF,TRBJ2-2,few,TRBV6-2/TRBV6-3,-,14
TGTGCCAGCAGTTCCCCGGGGGGGACCGGGGAGCTGTTTTTT,CASSSPGGTGELFF,TRBJ2-2,many,TRBV6-1,TRBD2,14
TGTGCCACCACAGCGTCTAGGCACGAGCAGTACTTC,CATTASRHEQYF,TRBJ2-7,many,TRBV28,-,12
TGCGCCAGCAGCACGGCAGGTGGGGGCGGGAACGAGCAGTACTTC,CASSTAGGGGNEQYF,TRBJ2-7,few,TRBV5-1,-,15
TGCAGTGCTTCAAGGACCCCCCAGGAGGGTTCACCCCTCCACTTT,CSASRTPQEGSPLHF,TRBJ1-6,many,TRBV20-1,-,15
TGCAGTGCTAGAGCCGGGACAGGGGGCGGTCAGCCCCAGCATTTT,CSARAGTGGGQPQHF,TRBJ1-5,few,TRBV20-1,TRBD1,15
TGTGCCAGCCCCCTTCCCAGGGGCGACACTGAAGCTTTCTTT,CASPLPRGDTEAFF,TRBJ1-1,few,TRBV2,-,14
TGTGCCACCAGCAGGTCAGGGGTCGGGGAGCTGTTTTTT,CATSRSGVGELFF,TRBJ2-2,many,TRBV15,-,13
TGTGCCAGCAGTTTAATGCAGGGGGGCGATGAGCAGTTCTTC,CASSLMQGGDEQFF,TRBJ2-1,-,TRBV28,-,14
TGTGCCAGCAGCTTGGCCAATGGGGGGAGAGGCTCCTACGAGCAGTACTTC,CASSLANGGRGSYEQYF,TRBJ2-7,-,TRBV5-4,-,17
TGCAGCGTACCCAAGGCTAGCGGGGGCACAGATACGCAGTATTTT,CSVPKASGGTDTQYF,TRBJ2-3,-,TRBV29-1,TRBD2,15
TGTGCCAGCAGCTTAGTCATACTTAGAGGTCCAGATACGCAGTATTTT,CASSLVILRGPDTQYF,TRBJ2-3,once,TRBV7-6,-,16
TGTGCCAGCAGTTACGAGAGGACAGGAAACACAGATACGCAGTATTTT,CASSYERTGNTDTQYF,TRBJ2-3,many,TRBV6-5,TRBD1,16
TGTGCCAGCAGCCTTTTCCCGCCTGGTATGGACGAGACCCAGTACTTC,CASSLFPPGMDETQYF,TRBJ2-5,many,TRBV5-5,-,16
TGTGCCAGCAGTGAATGGCGGGAGAGCAATGAGCAGTTCTTC,CASSEWRESNEQFF,TRBJ2-1,many,TRBV6-4,TRBD2,14
TGTGCCAGCAGTTACGGGGCCCGGACTAGCGGCAAAGAGACCCAGTACTTC,CASSYGARTSGKETQYF,TRBJ2-5,many,TRBV6-6,TRBD2,17
TGTGCCAGCAGGCCCGGGGCGGGGGTTATCAATGAGCAGTTCTTC,CASRPGAGVINEQFF,TRBJ2-1,-,TRBV6-1,TRBD2,15
TGTGCCAGCAGCTTCGTTGGGGTTTCCGGGGAGCTGTTTTTT,CASSFVGVSGELFF,TRBJ2-2,many,TRBV11-2,-,14
TGCAGCGCCCGGGGACAGGGCGGAAACACCATATATTTT,CSARGQGGNTIYF,TRBJ1-3,many,TRBV29-1,TRBD1,13
TGTGCCAGCAGTGAATTCAGGGGGATGAACACTGAAGCTTTCTTT,CASSEFRGMNTEAFF,TRBJ1-1,-,TRBV6-1,TRBD1,15
TGTGCCAGCAGTACCCTAGTTCGGACAGGGAGTACCTTC,CASSTLVRTGSTF,TRBJ1-2,many,TRBV12-3/TRBV12-4,TRBD1,13
TGTGCCAGCAGCCCGACGGGCGGGACCGTTACCCTTACCACCTTC,CASSPTGGTVTLTTF,TRBJ1-2,many,TRBV7-9,-,15
TGTGCCAGCAGCCCCGGGACTAGCGGGAGTCCCCAGTACTTC,CASSPGTSGSPQYF,TRBJ2-5,-,TRBV7-3,TRBD2,14